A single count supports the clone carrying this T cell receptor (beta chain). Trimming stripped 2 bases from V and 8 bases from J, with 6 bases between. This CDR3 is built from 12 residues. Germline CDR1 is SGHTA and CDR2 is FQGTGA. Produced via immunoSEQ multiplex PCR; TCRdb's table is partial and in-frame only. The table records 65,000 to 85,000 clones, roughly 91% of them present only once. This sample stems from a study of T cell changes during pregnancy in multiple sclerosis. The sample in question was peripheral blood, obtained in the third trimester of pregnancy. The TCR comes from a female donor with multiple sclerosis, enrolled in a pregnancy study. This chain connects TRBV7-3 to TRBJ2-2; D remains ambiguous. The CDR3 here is CASSLQEGELFF. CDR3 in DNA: TGTGCCAGCAGCTTACAGGAAGGGGAGCTGTTTTTT.